This TCR beta chain was sequenced in a study of a mutant IDH1 vaccine in newly diagnosed glioma. For the study at large: Vaccine administration was initiated 4-6 weeks following radiotherapy alone, or with temozolomide cycles.

This clone has just a few counts. Its antigen is still unknown. The time point denotes: week 35, safety follow-up. In the vaccine, a single dose held 300 ug of the mutant IDH1 20-mer peptide, along with topical imiquimod. Trimming removed 6 bases from V and 1 base from J, with 15 bases in between. The CDR3 is 15 amino acids. Germline V gives CDR1 LNHDA, CDR2 SQIVND (reference sequence). TCRdb's table, derived via immunoSEQ multiplex PCR, lists solely in-frame clones and lacks some. The top ten hold 9.5% to 15% of the sample, which has approximately 50,000 clones, 75% to 85% seen once. The source material was PBMCs, sampled from a glioma patient whose treatment included an IDH1 peptide vaccine. This TCR was recovered from a man in his forties with glioma. V gene TRBV19 combines with J gene TRBJ1-1; possibly TRBD1 for D (6 bases). Here the CDR3 DNA reads TGTGCCAGTAGAGGGGGGCAGACAACGAACACTGAAGCTTTCTTT. The encoded protein is CASRGGQTTNTEAFF.